The rows below give T cell receptor beta chains drawn from one sample of a study of blood T cell repertoires in COVID-19. This table comes from immunoSEQ multiplex PCR, and its TCRdb copy is limited to in-frame clones, with some not included. The data contain some 330,000 clones, roughly 91% of them singletons. The specimen was peripheral blood. The receptors were gathered from a woman in her 30s with COVID-19, enrolled during active disease. The CDR3 runs from the conserved cysteine through the conserved F or W. The D gene is left open where the match is weak. Some rows have no size entry. The others give once, few or many, or a class for an expanded clone.

clone size: -
D gene: -
V gene: TRBV16
J gene: TRBJ1-5
CDR3 DNA: TGTGCCAGCAGCCAATCGGAGCCCAATCAGCCCCAGCATTTT
CDR3 protein: CASSQSEPNQPQHF

clone size: -
D gene: -
V gene: TRBV11-2
J gene: TRBJ1-2
CDR3 DNA: TGTGCCAGCAGCTCAACATGGACTTCTATGGGCTACACCTTC
CDR3 protein: CASSSTWTSMGYTF

clone size: -
D gene: -
V gene: TRBV6-5
J gene: TRBJ2-5
CDR3 DNA: TGTGCCAGCAACAGGGCAATACAAGAGACCCAGTACTTC
CDR3 protein: CASNRAIQETQYF

clone size: -
D gene: TRBD1
V gene: TRBV6-2/TRBV6-3
J gene: TRBJ2-2
CDR3 DNA: TGTGCCAGCAGTTACCCTAGGGGGCGCCCCACGAACACCGGGGAGCTGTTTTTT
CDR3 protein: CASSYPRGRPTNTGELFF

clone size: -
D gene: -
V gene: TRBV9
J gene: TRBJ2-5
CDR3 DNA: TGTGCCAGCAGCGTAGACGGGGGAGAGACCCAGTACTTC
CDR3 protein: CASSVDGGETQYF

clone size: -
D gene: -
V gene: TRBV2
J gene: TRBJ1-2
CDR3 DNA: TGTGCCAGCAGTGTCCTCGGTGGCTACACCTTC
CDR3 protein: CASSVLGGYTF

clone size: -
D gene: TRBD1
V gene: TRBV6-5
J gene: TRBJ1-1
CDR3 DNA: TGTGCCAGCAGCCCCCGGGACAGGGTTACTGAAGCTTTCTTT
CDR3 protein: CASSPRDRVTEAFF

clone size: -
D gene: -
V gene: TRBV18
J gene: TRBJ1-6
CDR3 DNA: TGTGCCAGCTCACCACAGGGAGGGGTCTATAATTCACCCCTCCACTTT
CDR3 protein: CASSPQGGVYNSPLHF

clone size: -
D gene: TRBD1
V gene: TRBV19
J gene: TRBJ1-2
CDR3 DNA: TGTGCCAGTATCCTGGGACAGGGGGCGCGGAAGGGCTACACCTTC
CDR3 protein: CASILGQGARKGYTF

clone size: -
D gene: -
V gene: TRBV28
J gene: TRBJ2-5
CDR3 DNA: TGTGCCAGCAGTTTAGGGCGCGGGCCGGGGACCCAGTACTTC
CDR3 protein: CASSLGRGPGTQYF

clone size: -
D gene: TRBD1
V gene: TRBV28
J gene: TRBJ1-5
CDR3 DNA: TGTGCCAGCAGAACGGGACAGGGCGTTTGGGGCAATCAGCCCCAGCATTTT
CDR3 protein: CASRTGQGVWGNQPQHF

clone size: -
D gene: TRBD1
V gene: TRBV4-1
J gene: TRBJ1-5
CDR3 DNA: TGCGCCAGCAGCCATGACGACAGGGTCAATCAGCCCCAGCATTTT
CDR3 protein: CASSHDDRVNQPQHF

clone size: -
D gene: -
V gene: TRBV12-3/TRBV12-4
J gene: TRBJ2-1
CDR3 DNA: TGTGCCAGCAGTCCGGGACTGGTCGGTGAGCAGTTCTTC
CDR3 protein: CASSPGLVGEQFF

clone size: -
D gene: -
V gene: TRBV12-3/TRBV12-4
J gene: TRBJ1-2
CDR3 DNA: TGTGCCAGCAGTTTCTCGAACTATGGCTACACCTTC
CDR3 protein: CASSFSNYGYTF

clone size: -
D gene: -
V gene: TRBV7-2
J gene: TRBJ1-3
CDR3 DNA: TGTGCCAGCAGCTTGCAGGGGCCTGGTGGAAACACCATATATTTT
CDR3 protein: CASSLQGPGGNTIYF

clone size: -
D gene: TRBD2
V gene: TRBV7-2
J gene: TRBJ2-3
CDR3 DNA: TGTGCCAGCACTCAGCGGGGGGTCACAGATACGCAGTATTTT
CDR3 protein: CASTQRGVTDTQYF

clone size: -
D gene: TRBD1
V gene: TRBV24-1
J gene: TRBJ1-2
CDR3 DNA: TGTGCCACCAGTGATTGGACAGGGGAATATGGCTACACCTTC
CDR3 protein: CATSDWTGEYGYTF

clone size: -
D gene: -
V gene: TRBV12-3/TRBV12-4
J gene: TRBJ2-3
CDR3 DNA: TGTGCCAGCAGCCCAGATAGCACAGATACGCAGTATTTT
CDR3 protein: CASSPDSTDTQYF

clone size: -
D gene: -
V gene: TRBV7-8
J gene: TRBJ1-2
CDR3 DNA: TGTGCCAGCAGCCCGTGGGCCTATGGCTACACCTTC
CDR3 protein: CASSPWAYGYTF

clone size: -
D gene: -
V gene: TRBV27
J gene: TRBJ1-4
CDR3 DNA: TGTGCCAGCAGTTTATCGGGCGGGGGTGAAAAACTGTTTTTT
CDR3 protein: CASSLSGGGEKLFF

clone size: few
D gene: -
V gene: TRBV28
J gene: TRBJ1-5
CDR3 DNA: TGTGCCAGCAACCTGCGGGGCCCTAGCAATCAGCCCCAGCATTTT
CDR3 protein: CASNLRGPSNQPQHF

clone size: -
D gene: TRBD1
V gene: TRBV20-1
J gene: TRBJ2-7
CDR3 DNA: TGCAGTGCTAGTATGGGACAGGGGGGGTCCTACGAGCAGTACTTC
CDR3 protein: CSASMGQGGSYEQYF

clone size: -
D gene: -
V gene: TRBV21-1
J gene: TRBJ1-1
CDR3 DNA: TGTGCCATCCCCGTTCGGACAGAGCTTGAAGCTTTCTTT
CDR3 protein: CAIPVRTELEAFF

clone size: -
D gene: TRBD2
V gene: TRBV27
J gene: TRBJ2-3
CDR3 DNA: TGTGCCAGCAGTTTACTAGCGGGGGTCCCGGGCACAGATACGCAGTATTTT
CDR3 protein: CASSLLAGVPGTDTQYF

clone size: -
D gene: -
V gene: TRBV19
J gene: TRBJ2-7
CDR3 DNA: TGTGCCAGTAGGTCAGGATCCAACGAGCAGTACTTC
CDR3 protein: CASRSGSNEQYF

clone size: once
D gene: -
V gene: TRBV27
J gene: TRBJ2-1
CDR3 DNA: TGTGCCAGCAGTTTACAGGGGTCCTACAATGAGCAGTTCTTC
CDR3 protein: CASSLQGSYNEQFF

clone size: -
D gene: TRBD1
V gene: TRBV5-6
J gene: TRBJ1-5
CDR3 DNA: TGTGCCAGCAGCGCCAGACAGGGGCGTCAGCCCCAGCATTTT
CDR3 protein: CASSARQGRQPQHF

clone size: -
D gene: TRBD1
V gene: TRBV5-1
J gene: TRBJ1-2
CDR3 DNA: TGCGCCAGCAGCTTGTTACAGGGGGCAGGGTATGGCTACACCTTC
CDR3 protein: CASSLLQGAGYGYTF

clone size: -
D gene: -
V gene: TRBV6-1
J gene: TRBJ1-4
CDR3 DNA: TGTGCCAGCAGTGAAGCAAGGACAGCAACTAATGAAAAACTGTTTTTT
CDR3 protein: CASSEARTATNEKLFF

clone size: -
D gene: TRBD2
V gene: TRBV11-3
J gene: TRBJ2-1
CDR3 DNA: TGTGCCAGCAGCTCCGGACTAGCGGGGGGGCGCGGTGCTGAGCAGTTCTTC
CDR3 protein: CASSSGLAGGRGAEQFF

clone size: few
D gene: TRBD1
V gene: TRBV30
J gene: TRBJ1-1
CDR3 DNA: TGTGCCTGGAGATCCCCAGGGGGCGCTGGGACTGAAGCTTTCTTT
CDR3 protein: CAWRSPGGAGTEAFF

clone size: -
D gene: -
V gene: TRBV29-1
J gene: TRBJ1-1
CDR3 DNA: TGCAGCGTGGGAGGGGACACTGAAGCTTTCTTT
CDR3 protein: CSVGGDTEAFF

clone size: many
D gene: TRBD1
V gene: TRBV20-1
J gene: TRBJ1-6
CDR3 DNA: TGCAGTGCTAGTACGGGGACAGGTTCTTCACCCCTCCACTTT
CDR3 protein: CSASTGTGSSPLHF

clone size: few
D gene: -
V gene: TRBV5-6
J gene: TRBJ1-1
CDR3 DNA: TGTGCCAGCAGCTTGGCGGCATGGGGGCCCAACACTGAAGCTTTCTTT
CDR3 protein: CASSLAAWGPNTEAFF

clone size: -
D gene: -
V gene: TRBV29-1
J gene: TRBJ2-5
CDR3 DNA: TGCAGCGACAAACAGGGATCAGAGACCCAGTACTTC
CDR3 protein: CSDKQGSETQYF

clone size: -
D gene: -
V gene: TRBV18
J gene: TRBJ1-1
CDR3 DNA: TGTGCCAGCTCACCGGGGGCATCGAACACTGAAGCTTTCTTT
CDR3 protein: CASSPGASNTEAFF

clone size: -
D gene: -
V gene: TRBV5-4
J gene: TRBJ2-5
CDR3 DNA: TGTGCCAGCAGCTTGGCGGGGGGCTTCCCAGAAGAGACCCAGTACTTC
CDR3 protein: CASSLAGGFPEETQYF

clone size: -
D gene: -
V gene: TRBV10-3
J gene: TRBJ2-5
CDR3 DNA: TGTGCCATCAGTGGGGGGGTGAGACAAGAGACCCAGTACTTC
CDR3 protein: CAISGGVRQETQYF

clone size: -
D gene: TRBD2
V gene: TRBV2
J gene: TRBJ2-5
CDR3 DNA: TGTGCCAGCGGGGTGGAGCGGGGGGTGGAGACCCAGTACTTC
CDR3 protein: CASGVERGVETQYF

clone size: -
D gene: -
V gene: TRBV5-4
J gene: TRBJ2-1
CDR3 DNA: TGTGCCAGCAGCTTAATTTCGAGGGGGGGCGGGAATGAGCAGTTCTTC
CDR3 protein: CASSLISRGGGNEQFF

clone size: -
D gene: TRBD2
V gene: TRBV29-1
J gene: TRBJ2-5
CDR3 DNA: TGCAGCGTTGAAATAGCGGGGCCGGAGACCCAGTACTTC
CDR3 protein: CSVEIAGPETQYF

clone size: -
D gene: -
V gene: TRBV7-2
J gene: TRBJ1-2
CDR3 DNA: TGTGCCAGCAGCTTTTCAGGGGTCTATGGCTACACCTTC
CDR3 protein: CASSFSGVYGYTF

clone size: -
D gene: -
V gene: TRBV7-2
J gene: TRBJ1-4
CDR3 DNA: TGTGCCAGCAGCTATCCGGGAGAAAAACTGTTTTTT
CDR3 protein: CASSYPGEKLFF

clone size: -
D gene: -
V gene: TRBV10-3
J gene: TRBJ1-2
CDR3 DNA: TGTGCCATCAGTGAGCCAGACCAGGGGTATGGTCGTGGCTACACCTTC
CDR3 protein: CAISEPDQGYGRGYTF

clone size: -
D gene: TRBD1
V gene: TRBV9
J gene: TRBJ1-2
CDR3 DNA: TGTGCCAGCAGCGTAGCTCGGACAGGGGGCTATGGCTACACCTTC
CDR3 protein: CASSVARTGGYGYTF

clone size: -
D gene: TRBD2
V gene: TRBV7-2
J gene: TRBJ2-1
CDR3 DNA: TGTGCCAGCAGCTTAGGGACTAGCGGCAATGAGCAGTTCTTC
CDR3 protein: CASSLGTSGNEQFF

clone size: -
D gene: TRBD2
V gene: TRBV23-1
J gene: TRBJ2-1
CDR3 DNA: TGCGCCAGCAGTCACCGGGAGACTAGCGGGGGTAAAGAGCAGTTCTTC
CDR3 protein: CASSHRETSGGKEQFF

clone size: -
D gene: -
V gene: TRBV5-6
J gene: TRBJ1-1
CDR3 DNA: TGTGCCAGCAGCTTCGGGGGGAGGAACACTGAAGCTTTCTTT
CDR3 protein: CASSFGGRNTEAFF

clone size: -
D gene: TRBD2
V gene: TRBV19
J gene: TRBJ2-5
CDR3 DNA: TGTGCCAGTAGTATCTCGGATAGCGGGGGGGCGAAGACCCAGTACTTC
CDR3 protein: CASSISDSGGAKTQYF